This T cell receptor beta chain comes out of a study of identical twins. Study-wide results and caveats: A partial confounding effect on zero-insertion analyses could come from invariant MAIT and iNKT cells.

There are 16 residues in the CDR3. Germline V lookup: CDR1 MGHRA, CDR2 YSYEKL. Trimming removed 3 bases from V and 0 bases from J, with 14 bases in between. This clonotype was found many times. Its antigen is not identified. From the 5' RACE reads, TCRdb called clonotypes with MiXCR, one entry per CDR3 protein. The table includes around 960,000 distinct CDR3 sequences, 9% to 15% detected once. These sequences were also reported in another study, on yellow fever vaccine responses in identical twins.

The sample comprised PBMCs. The sequence came from a young woman in good health. The rearrangement uses TRBV4-1 and TRBJ1-1; D is possibly TRBD1 (6 bases). Here the CDR3 DNA reads TGCGCCAGCAGCCACCCACAGGGCTTTCTGAACACTGAAGCTTTCTTT. This encodes CASSHPQGFLNTEAFF.